A single sample is the source of the 26 T cell receptor beta chains below, sequenced in a study of blood T cell repertoires in COVID-19. Using immunoSEQ multiplex PCR, the repertoire was profiled, and TCRdb retains in-frame clones only, with some absent. The sample consists of roughly 81,000 clones, roughly 88% of them appearing once. Sequencing was done on a sample of peripheral blood. These receptor sequences come from a woman older than 75 with COVID-19, enrolled during active disease.

V and J are TRBV9 and TRBJ2-3; D not resolved. This CDR3 is built from 12 residues. The germline CDR1 and CDR2 sequences are SGDLS and YYNGEE. Between the trimmed V and J ends, which lost 3 bases and 6 bases, there was a span of 8 bases. CDR3 sequence reads: CASSGARDTQYF. Here the CDR3 DNA reads TGTGCCAGCAGCGGAGCTAGGGATACGCAGTATTTT.

This rearrangement joins TRBV28 to TRBJ2-5, with a possible D match to TRBD2 (7 bases). CDR1 and CDR2 (germline): MDHEN, SYDVKM. The CDR3 runs to 15 residues. Trimming stripped 5 bases from V and 4 bases from J, with 17 bases between. DNA of the CDR3: TGTGCCAGCAGTATCGGACTAGGGGGGAGAGAGACCCAGTACTTC. It yields the protein CASSIGLGGRETQYF. The variable domain in full, completed from reference TRBV28 and TRBJ2-5, reads DVKVTQSSRYLVKRTGEKVFLECVQDMDHENMFWYRQDPGLGLRLIYFSYDVKMKEKGDIPEGYSVSREKKERFSLILESASTNQTSMYLCASSIGLGGRETQYFGPGTRLLVL.

Comments on this clone: Sequence at one end of the junction differs from germline and may be a read error. V and J are TRBV2 and TRBJ2-4; D call uncertain. CDR1 is SNHLY, CDR2 FYNNEI, per germline. This CDR3 has 11 amino acids. The CDR3 loop is CASSEANSQYF. As DNA, the CDR3 is TGTGCCAGCAGTGAAGCTAACAGTCAGTACTTC.

The chain couples TRBV5-1 to TRBJ1-2, with TRBD1 as a possible D gene (5 bases). Germline CDR1 SGHRS, CDR2 YFSETQ. Between the trimmed V and J ends, which lost 5 bases and 0 bases, there was a span of 11 bases. The CDR3 spans 14 residues. CDR3 nucleotides: TGCGCCAGCAGGGGGGGAACAGCTAACTATGGCTACACCTTC. It is translated as CASRGGTANYGYTF. Combining the CDR3 with reference TRBV5-1 and TRBJ1-2 gives the whole variable domain KAGVTQTPRYLIKTRGQQVTLSCSPISGHRSVSWYQQTPGQGLQFLFEYFSETQRNKGNFPGRFSGRQFSNSRSEMNVSTLELGDSALYLCASRGGTANYGYTFGSGTRLTVV.

V usage is TRBV2 and J usage is TRBJ1-2; 8 positions agree with TRBD1. Trimming at V came to 5 bases and at J to 8 bases, leaving 10 bases not matched to a gene. The CDR3 runs 14 residues. Germline V gene sequence: CDR1 SNHLY, CDR2 FYNNEI. As DNA, the CDR3 is TGTGCCAGCAGTCCCCAGACAGGGGAACGGGGCTACACCTTC. This sequence encodes CASSPQTGERGYTF.

CDR3 sequence (DNA): TGTGCCAGTAGTATAGATAGTCGCTACGAGCAGTACTTC. This sequence encodes CASSIDSRYEQYF. V is TRBV19 and J is TRBJ2-7, with no clear D. The CDR3 loop spans 13 amino acids. Trimming removed 0 bases at V and 3 bases at J, with 6 bases between. Germline assignment: CDR1 LNHDA and CDR2 SQIVND (reference sequence).

V and J are TRBV9 and TRBJ1-3, with TRBD1 matching over 8 bases. The CDR3 runs 17 residues. V gave up 4 bases and J gave up 3 bases; unmatched junction bases: 12. CDR1 is SGDLS and CDR2 is YYNGEE in the germline V gene. Here the CDR3 DNA reads TGTGCCAGCAGCCCACGAGGAGACAGGGGCGGTGGAAACACCATATATTTT. This codes for CASSPRGDRGGGNTIYF.

The chain uses TRBV2 and TRBJ2-2, with 9 bases matching TRBD1. Germline loops: CDR1 SNHLY, CDR2 FYNNEI. With 8 bases clipped from V and 5 bases from J, the junction kept 18 bases outside the gene matches. CDR3 length: 18 residues. For the CDR3, the DNA is TGTGCCAGCTCCCGGGACAGGGATCGATTAAGGGCTACCGGGGAGCTGTTTTTT. Amino acids: CASSRDRDRLRATGELFF. Full variable domain (missing parts from reference TRBV2 and TRBJ2-2): EPEVTQTPSHQVTQMGQEVILRCVPISNHLYFYWYRQILGQKVEFLVSFYNNEISEKSEIFDDQFSVERPDGSNFTLKIRSTKLEDSAMYFCASSRDRDRLRATGELFFGEGSRLTVL.

The chain combines TRBV5-8 with TRBJ1-2; D gene uncertain. This CDR3 spans 13 amino acids. Trimming cost V 7 bases and J 2 bases, with 12 bases left between them. Per germline, CDR1 SGHTS and CDR2 YDEGEE. In DNA, the CDR3 is TGTGCCAGCTCAGTTTCCGGGAACTATGGCTACACCTTC. Its translation: CASSVSGNYGYTF.

The chain links TRBV15 to TRBJ2-3, with TRBD1 matching over 12 bases. In germline, CDR1 is LNHNV, CDR2 YYDKDF (reference sequence). The trim removed 6 bases at V and 3 bases at J, leaving 19 bases unmatched. The CDR3 spans 20 residues. CDR3 region: CATRPVGAGQGARGTDTQYF. The CDR3 region has the DNA TGTGCCACCAGACCCGTAGGCGCGGGACAGGGGGCTAGAGGGACAGATACGCAGTATTTT.

The chain joins TRBV24-1 to TRBJ2-3; the D gene is possibly TRBD2 (5 bases). Germline CDR1 KGHDR, CDR2 SFDVKD. CDR3 length: 16 amino acids. V shed 0 bases and J shed 0 bases, with 9 bases lying between them. In DNA form, the CDR3 reads TGTGCCACCAGTGATTTGCAAGGCGGGAGCACAGATACGCAGTATTTT. Residues: CATSDLQGGSTDTQYF.

This clone came up once. The chain is built from TRBV28 and TRBJ2-5; 10 nucleotides agree with TRBD2. Per the germline V gene, CDR1 is MDHEN and CDR2 is SYDVKM. The CDR3 spans 16 residues. The V gene end was trimmed by 1 base and the J gene end by 5 bases; junction bases not matched to a gene: 7. The CDR3 bases are TGTGCCAGCAGTTTATTTGCTAGCGGGAGAGGGGAGACCCAGTACTTC. Translation: CASSLFASGRGETQYF.

The chain links TRBV5-4 to TRBJ2-7; D uncertain. The ends were cut back, 1 base at V and 3 bases at J, with 8 bases in the middle. The length of the CDR3 is 13 residues. The V gene's germline CDR1 is SGHNT and CDR2 YYREEE (reference sequence). CDR3 loop: CASSLNTNYEQYF. Here the CDR3 DNA reads TGTGCCAGCAGCTTGAACACCAACTACGAGCAGTACTTC.

This chain links TRBV6-5 with TRBJ1-2, with TRBD1 matching 9 bases. With 6 bases clipped from V and 3 bases from J, the junction kept 5 bases outside the gene matches. Germline-derived CDR1 and CDR2 are MNHEY and SVGAGI. The CDR3 runs to 14 residues. CDR3 amino acids: CASSIQGAYYGYTF. The CDR3 DNA follows: TGTGCCAGCAGCATACAGGGGGCATACTATGGCTACACCTTC.

V is TRBV5-1 and J is TRBJ2-2, with a possible D match to TRBD2 (6 bases). The length of the CDR3 is 15 residues. Trimming shortened V by 0 bases and J by 5 bases, and 11 bases separated the two germline ends. CDR1 is SGHRS, CDR2 YFSETQ, per germline. The CDR3 DNA is TGCGCCAGCAGCTTGGGTAGCGGAGGGACCGGGGAGCTGTTTTTT. It encodes CASSLGSGGTGELFF.

This clone was detected a few times. This rearrangement joins TRBV11-2 to TRBJ2-1, with TRBD2 matching 7 bases. Germline assignment: CDR1 SGHAT and CDR2 FQNNGV. V lost 5 bases and J lost 7; bases outside the gene matches: 14. The CDR3 loop spans 16 amino acids. The CDR3 loop is CASSPAPSGSWNEQFF. The CDR3 nucleotides read TGTGCCAGCAGCCCAGCCCCTAGCGGTTCCTGGAATGAGCAGTTCTTC.

The rearrangement links TRBV6-5 to TRBJ1-5; D perhaps matches TRBD1 (6 bases). Trimming took 10 bases from V and 2 from J, leaving 15 bases between them. The CDR3 loop spans 14 amino acids. Germline V CDR1 and CDR2: MNHEY, SVGAGI. DNA for the CDR3: TGTGCCACCGCGCAGGGGAAGGGCAATCAGCCCCAGCATTTT. The encoded protein is CATAQGKGNQPQHF.

A few counts support this clone. This chain uses TRBV10-1 with TRBJ1-5, with D perhaps TRBD1 (5 bases). The CDR3 has 18 amino acids. The V end lost 8 bases, the J end lost 4 bases, and 27 bases lay between the germline ends. CDR1 and CDR2 from the germline V gene are WNHNN and SYGVQD (reference sequence). The CDR3 loop is CASQRGAWWNGGNQPQHF. In nucleotides, the CDR3 is TGCGCCAGCCAAAGAGGGGCGTGGTGGAACGGAGGGAATCAGCCCCAGCATTTT.

The chain is built from TRBV21-1 and TRBJ2-7; TRBD1 was called by the table and not checked on the DNA. TRBV21-1 has pseudogene status. The CDR3 covers 12 residues. Written as DNA, the CDR3 is TGTGCCAGCAGGGTCAGCTCCTACGAGCAGTACTTC. It yields the protein CASRVSSYEQYF.

The V gene is TRBV5-6, the J gene TRBJ1-5; D possibly corresponds to TRBD1 (5 bases). The CDR3 consists of 15 residues. Germline CDR1 SGHDT, CDR2 YYEEEE. V was cut by 0 bases and J by 1 base, with 8 bases left in between. The CDR3: CASSLAGVSNQPQHF. CDR3 in DNA: TGTGCCAGCAGCTTGGCGGGGGTAAGCAATCAGCCCCAGCATTTT.

The CDR3 sequence is CASSVAGQGANEQFF. The CDR3 nucleotides read TGTGCCAGCAGCGTAGCGGGACAGGGGGCCAATGAGCAGTTCTTC. The chain links TRBV9 to TRBJ2-1; 12 nucleotides match TRBD1. With V trimmed by 0 bases and J by 6 bases, 1 base remained unmatched. This CDR3 is built from 15 residues. The germline CDR1 and CDR2 sequences are SGDLS and YYNGEE.

The chain joins TRBV2 to TRBJ1-2; D not certain. The CDR3 is made up of 12 amino acids. Germline CDR1 reads SNHLY; CDR2 reads FYNNEI. Trimming took off 4 bases at V and 6 bases at J, with 9 bases between the two ends. Here the CDR3 DNA reads TGTGCCAGCAGTGGCGAAGTCCATGGCTACACCTTC. Translating it yields CASSGEVHGYTF.

The CDR3 protein is CASSSGVYEQYF. The CDR3 DNA reads TGCGCCAGCAGCTCGGGAGTGTACGAGCAGTACTTC. The V gene is TRBV5-1, the J gene TRBJ2-7, with D possibly being TRBD2 (6 bases). The V end lost 3 bases, the J end lost 4 bases, and 8 bases lay between the germline ends. The CDR3 contains 12 residues. Germline V gene data show CDR1 as SGHRS and CDR2 as YFSETQ.

The J gene is TRBJ2-7, the V gene TRBV5-1; no reliable D call. Germline V lookup: CDR1 SGHRS, CDR2 YFSETQ. The V end was cut by 2 bases, the J end by 0 bases, with 6 bases between. CDR3 length: 13 residues. CDR3 region: CASSFRYSYEQYF. CDR3 nucleotide sequence: TGCGCCAGCAGCTTCAGATACTCCTACGAGCAGTACTTC.

This rearrangement joins TRBV5-1 to TRBJ2-5; perhaps TRBD2 as D (6 bases). V was pared by 1 base and J by 5 bases, with 12 bases between. The CDR3 spans 14 residues. Looked up from germline, CDR1 is SGHRS and CDR2 is YFSETQ. DNA for the CDR3: TGCGCCAGCAGCTTGATCGGGAGCTCGGAGACCCAGTACTTC. It codes for CASSLIGSSETQYF.

The gene calls are TRBV9 and TRBJ2-5; 9 bases align to TRBD2. The germline gives CDR1 SGDLS, CDR2 YYNGEE. The CDR3 covers 14 residues. Trimming removed 4 bases from V and 3 bases from J; junction bases left unmatched: 4. CDR3 DNA sequence: TGTGCCAGCAGCCACGGACTAGCGAAAGAGACCCAGTACTTC. Translation: CASSHGLAKETQYF.